The TCR beta chain described here comes from a study of radiation and T cells in renal cell carcinoma. Study as a whole: Nephrectomy followed 15 Gy stereotactic body radiation by 4 weeks.

The repertoire was sequenced with immunoSEQ multiplex PCR; TCRdb's copy has only in-frame clones and lacks some. The sample has about 65,000 clones, around three quarters seen once. For this clone: Its matching antigen is unknown.

Germline CDR1 is SGHAT and CDR2 is FQDESV (reference sequence). V shed 5 bases, J shed 12 bases, and the junction held 11 bases outside the gene matches. The CDR3 totals 14 residues. This sample's time point: blood 2 weeks post-SBRT. The treatment: 15 Gy SBRT to primary tumor, nephrectomy 4 weeks later. Study-wide points: In blood, top tumor clones expanded by 2 weeks, shrinking by 4.

The sequences come from blood, collected from a patient whose treatment included radiotherapy and nephrectomy. V usage is TRBV11-1 and J usage is TRBJ2-1; 9 positions match TRBD2. The TCR sequence derives from a man between 60 and 70 years old with renal cell carcinoma. The CDR3 DNA follows: TGTGCCAGCAGCGCCGTGGCTAGCGGGACGCGGCAGTTCTTC. Amino acids: CASSAVASGTRQFF.